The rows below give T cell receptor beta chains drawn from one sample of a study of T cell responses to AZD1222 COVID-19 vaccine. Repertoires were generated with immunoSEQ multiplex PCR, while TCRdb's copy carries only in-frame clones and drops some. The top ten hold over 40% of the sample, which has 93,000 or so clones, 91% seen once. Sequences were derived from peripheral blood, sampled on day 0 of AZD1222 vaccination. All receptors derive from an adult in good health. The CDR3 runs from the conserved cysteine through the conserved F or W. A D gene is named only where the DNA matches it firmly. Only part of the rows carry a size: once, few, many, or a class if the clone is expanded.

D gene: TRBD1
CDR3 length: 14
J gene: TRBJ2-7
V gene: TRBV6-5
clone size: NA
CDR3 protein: CASSNRDRGYEQYF
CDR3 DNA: TGTGCCAGCAGCAACCGGGACAGGGGATACGAGCAGTACTTC

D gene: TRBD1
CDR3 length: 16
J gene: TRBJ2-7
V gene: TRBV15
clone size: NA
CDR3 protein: CATSRVRDRGTYEQYF
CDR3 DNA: TGTGCCACCAGCAGAGTGAGGGACAGGGGAACCTACGAGCAGTACTTC

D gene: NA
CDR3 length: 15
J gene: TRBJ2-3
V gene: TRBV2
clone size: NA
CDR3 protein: CASSESGMGTDTQYF
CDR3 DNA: TGTGCCAGCAGTGAAAGTGGGATGGGCACAGATACGCAGTATTTT

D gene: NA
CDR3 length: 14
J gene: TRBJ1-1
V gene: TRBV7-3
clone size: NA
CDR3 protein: CASSRGGTNTEAFF
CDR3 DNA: TGTGCCAGCAGCCGTGGGGGAACGAACACTGAAGCTTTCTTT

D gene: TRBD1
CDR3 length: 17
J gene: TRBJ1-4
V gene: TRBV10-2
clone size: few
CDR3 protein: CASSEPPGGRAREKLFF
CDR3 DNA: TGCGCCAGCAGTGAGCCCCCAGGGGGACGGGCTAGAGAAAAACTGTTTTTT

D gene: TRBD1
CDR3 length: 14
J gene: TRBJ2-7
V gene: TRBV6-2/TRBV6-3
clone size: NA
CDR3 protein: CASSYDRGTYEQYF
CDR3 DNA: TGTGCCAGCAGTTACGACAGGGGGACCTACGAGCAGTACTTC

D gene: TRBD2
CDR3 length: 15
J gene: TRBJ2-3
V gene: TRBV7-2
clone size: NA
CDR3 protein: CASSYLAGVVDTQYF
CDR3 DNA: TGTGCCAGCAGCTACTTAGCGGGAGTGGTAGATACGCAGTATTTT

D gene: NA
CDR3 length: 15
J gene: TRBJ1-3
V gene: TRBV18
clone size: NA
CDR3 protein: CASSPGLTSGNTIYF
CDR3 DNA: TGTGCCAGCTCACCAGGACTCACCTCTGGAAACACCATATATTTT

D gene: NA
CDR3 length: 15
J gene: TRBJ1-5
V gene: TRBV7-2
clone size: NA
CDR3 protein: CASSPWGNSNQPQHF
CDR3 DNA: TGTGCCAGCAGCCCCTGGGGGAATAGCAATCAGCCCCAGCATTTT

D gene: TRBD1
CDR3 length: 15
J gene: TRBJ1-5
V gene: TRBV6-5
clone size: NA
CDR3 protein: CASSTQGMGAQPQHF
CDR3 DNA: TGTGCCAGCAGTACACAGGGGATGGGTGCTCAGCCCCAGCATTTT

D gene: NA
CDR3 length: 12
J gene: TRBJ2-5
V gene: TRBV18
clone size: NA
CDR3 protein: CASSPAEETQYF
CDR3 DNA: TGTGCCAGCTCACCAGCGGAAGAGACCCAGTACTTC

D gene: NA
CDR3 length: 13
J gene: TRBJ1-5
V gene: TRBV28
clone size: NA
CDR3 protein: CASRLQSAQPQHF
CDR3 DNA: TGTGCCAGCAGGCTCCAGTCGGCTCAGCCCCAGCATTTT

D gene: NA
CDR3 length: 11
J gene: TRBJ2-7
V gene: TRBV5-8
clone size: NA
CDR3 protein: CASSQSYEQYF
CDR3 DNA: TGTGCCAGCAGCCAAAGCTACGAGCAGTACTTC

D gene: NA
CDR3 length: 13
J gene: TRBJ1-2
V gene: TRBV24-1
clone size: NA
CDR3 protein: CATSDLGTGGYTF
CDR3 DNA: TGTGCCACCAGTGATTTAGGGACGGGAGGCTACACCTTC

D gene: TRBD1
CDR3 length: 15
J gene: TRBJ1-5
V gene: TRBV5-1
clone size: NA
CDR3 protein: CASSHPGQPNQPQHF
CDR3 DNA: TGCGCCAGCAGCCACCCGGGACAGCCCAATCAGCCCCAGCATTTT

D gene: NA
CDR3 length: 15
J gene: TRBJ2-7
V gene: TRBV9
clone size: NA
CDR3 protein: CASSVEDGSTYEQYF
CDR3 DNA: TGTGCCAGCAGCGTAGAAGATGGGAGTACCTACGAGCAGTACTTC

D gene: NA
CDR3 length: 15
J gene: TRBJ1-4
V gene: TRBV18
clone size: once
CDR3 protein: CASSPQTWANEKLFF
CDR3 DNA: TGTGCCAGCTCACCACAAACATGGGCTAATGAAAAACTGTTTTTT

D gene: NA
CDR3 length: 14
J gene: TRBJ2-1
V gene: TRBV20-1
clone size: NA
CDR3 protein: CSASLRGLYNEQFF
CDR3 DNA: TGCAGTGCTAGTCTGCGGGGGCTATACAATGAGCAGTTCTTC

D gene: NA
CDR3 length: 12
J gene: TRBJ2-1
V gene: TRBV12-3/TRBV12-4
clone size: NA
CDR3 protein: CASSLLVNEQFF
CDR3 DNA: TGTGCCAGCAGTTTATTGGTAAATGAGCAGTTCTTC

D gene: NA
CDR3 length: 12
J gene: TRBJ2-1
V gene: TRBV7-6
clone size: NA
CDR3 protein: CASSSTSNEQFF
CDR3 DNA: TGTGCCAGCAGCTCGACTAGCAATGAGCAGTTCTTC

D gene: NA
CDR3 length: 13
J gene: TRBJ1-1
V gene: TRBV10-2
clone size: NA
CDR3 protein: CASRQGMNTEAFF
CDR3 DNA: TGCGCCAGCAGACAGGGTATGAACACTGAAGCTTTCTTT

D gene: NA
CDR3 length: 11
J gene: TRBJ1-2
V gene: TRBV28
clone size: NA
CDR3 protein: CASSPAGGYTF
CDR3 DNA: TGTGCCAGCAGTCCCGCCGGCGGCTACACCTTC

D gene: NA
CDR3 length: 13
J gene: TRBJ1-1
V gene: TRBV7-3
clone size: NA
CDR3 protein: CASSIGENTEAFF
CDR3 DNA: TGTGCCAGCAGCATTGGTGAGAACACTGAAGCTTTCTTT

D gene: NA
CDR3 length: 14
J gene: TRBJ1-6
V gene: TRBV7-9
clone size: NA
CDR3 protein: CASSPGPERSPLHF
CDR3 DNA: TGTGCCAGCAGCCCGGGGCCAGAGCGTTCACCCCTCCACTTT

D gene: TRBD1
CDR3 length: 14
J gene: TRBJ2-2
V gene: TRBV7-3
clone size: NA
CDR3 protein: CASSGTGNTGELFF
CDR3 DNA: TGTGCCAGCAGCGGGACAGGGAACACCGGGGAGCTGTTTTTT

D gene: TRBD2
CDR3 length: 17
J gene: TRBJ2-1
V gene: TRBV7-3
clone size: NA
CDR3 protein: CASSFSPGTSGYNEQFF
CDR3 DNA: TGTGCCAGCAGCTTTAGCCCCGGGACTAGCGGCTACAATGAGCAGTTCTTC

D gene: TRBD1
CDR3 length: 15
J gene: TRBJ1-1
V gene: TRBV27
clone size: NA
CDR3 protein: CASSAQTGVNTEAFF
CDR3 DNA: TGTGCCAGCAGTGCCCAGACAGGGGTAAACACTGAAGCTTTCTTT

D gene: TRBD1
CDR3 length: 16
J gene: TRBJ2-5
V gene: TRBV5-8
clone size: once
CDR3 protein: CASSRDRGWSQETQYF
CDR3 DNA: TGTGCCAGCAGCAGGGACAGGGGATGGAGTCAAGAGACCCAGTACTTC

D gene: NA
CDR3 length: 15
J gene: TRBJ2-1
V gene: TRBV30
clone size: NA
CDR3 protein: CAWSVGSDSYNEQFF
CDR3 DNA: TGTGCCTGGAGTGTAGGTAGCGACTCCTACAATGAGCAGTTCTTC

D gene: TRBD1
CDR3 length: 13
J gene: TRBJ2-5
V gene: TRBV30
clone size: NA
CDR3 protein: CAWNRDRGETQYF
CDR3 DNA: TGTGCCTGGAATCGGGACAGGGGGGAGACCCAGTACTTC

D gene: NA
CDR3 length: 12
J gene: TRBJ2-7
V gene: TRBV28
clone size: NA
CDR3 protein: CASSLTRPPGEF
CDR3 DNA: TGTGCCAGCAGCCTCACCCGGCCACCCGGCGAATTC

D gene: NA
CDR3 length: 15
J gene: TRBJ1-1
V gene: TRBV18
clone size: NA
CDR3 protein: CASSPTIQGNTEAFF
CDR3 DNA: TGTGCCAGCTCACCGACCATCCAGGGGAACACTGAAGCTTTCTTT

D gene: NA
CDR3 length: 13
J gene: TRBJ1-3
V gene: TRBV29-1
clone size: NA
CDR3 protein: CSVERGGGNTIYF
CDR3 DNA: TGCAGCGTTGAGAGGGGGGGAGGAAACACCATATATTTT

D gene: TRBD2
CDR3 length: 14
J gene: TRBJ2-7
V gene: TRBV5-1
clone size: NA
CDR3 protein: CASSLGGGSREQYF
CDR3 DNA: TGCGCCAGCAGCTTGGGCGGCGGGAGTAGGGAGCAGTACTTC

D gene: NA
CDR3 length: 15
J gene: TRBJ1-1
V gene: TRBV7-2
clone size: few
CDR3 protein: CASSLGATVNTEAFF
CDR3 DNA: TGTGCCAGCAGCTTAGGAGCGACGGTGAACACTGAAGCTTTCTTT

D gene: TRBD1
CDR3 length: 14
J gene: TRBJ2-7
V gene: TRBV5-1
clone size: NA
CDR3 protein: CASSVWTGGYEQYF
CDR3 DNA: TGCGCCAGCAGCGTCTGGACAGGGGGCTACGAGCAGTACTTC

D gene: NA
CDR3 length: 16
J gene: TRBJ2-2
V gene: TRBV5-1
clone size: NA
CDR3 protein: CASSFKGSANTGELFF
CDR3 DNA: TGCGCCAGCAGCTTTAAGGGGTCTGCGAACACCGGGGAGCTGTTTTTT

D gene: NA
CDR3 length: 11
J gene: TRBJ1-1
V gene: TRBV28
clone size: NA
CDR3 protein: CASLYTNQAFF
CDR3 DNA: TGTGCCAGCCTTTACACTAACCAGGCTTTCTTT

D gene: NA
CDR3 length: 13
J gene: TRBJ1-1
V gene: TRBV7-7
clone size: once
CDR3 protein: CASAYNQNTEAFF
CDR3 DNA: TGTGCCAGCGCCTACAACCAGAACACTGAAGCTTTCTTT

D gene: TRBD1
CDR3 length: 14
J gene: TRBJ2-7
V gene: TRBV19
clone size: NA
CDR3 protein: CATAGQGTTYEQYF
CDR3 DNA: TGTGCCACCGCCGGACAGGGGACCACCTACGAGCAGTACTTC

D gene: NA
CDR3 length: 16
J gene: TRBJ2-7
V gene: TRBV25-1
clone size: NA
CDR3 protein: CASSGSLGESSYEQYF
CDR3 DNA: TGTGCCAGCAGTGGGTCGTTGGGAGAAAGCTCCTACGAGCAGTACTTC

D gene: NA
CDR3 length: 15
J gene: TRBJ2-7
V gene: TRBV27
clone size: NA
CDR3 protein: CASRPAVRQFYEQYF
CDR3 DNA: TGTGCCAGCAGGCCAGCGGTTCGCCAATTCTACGAGCAGTACTTC

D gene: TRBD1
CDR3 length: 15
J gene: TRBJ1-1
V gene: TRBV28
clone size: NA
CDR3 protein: CASSLGTGVLAEAFF
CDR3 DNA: TGTGCCAGCAGTTTAGGGACAGGGGTTTTGGCTGAAGCTTTCTTT

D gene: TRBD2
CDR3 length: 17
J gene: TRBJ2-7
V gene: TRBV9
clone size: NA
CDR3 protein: CASSEGLAQDFSYEQYF
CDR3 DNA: TGTGCCAGCAGCGAGGGACTAGCGCAAGATTTTTCCTACGAGCAGTACTTC

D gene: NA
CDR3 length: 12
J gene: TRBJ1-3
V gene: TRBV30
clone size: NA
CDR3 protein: CAWNLSGNTIYF
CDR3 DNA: TGTGCCTGGAACCTCTCTGGAAACACCATATATTTT

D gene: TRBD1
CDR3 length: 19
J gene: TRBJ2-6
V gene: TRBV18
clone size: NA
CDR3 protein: CASSPPFGTEFSGANVLTF
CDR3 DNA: TGTGCCAGCTCACCACCTTTTGGGACAGAGTTCTCTGGGGCCAACGTCCTGACTTTC

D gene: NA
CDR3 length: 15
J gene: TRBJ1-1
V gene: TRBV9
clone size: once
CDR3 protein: CASSVVSGQRTEAFF
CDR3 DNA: TGTGCCAGCAGCGTAGTTTCAGGACAGAGAACTGAAGCTTTCTTT

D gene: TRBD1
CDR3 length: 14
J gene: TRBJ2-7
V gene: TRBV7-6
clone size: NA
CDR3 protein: CASSLGQGSGEQYF
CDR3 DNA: TGTGCCAGCAGCTTAGGACAGGGGTCGGGCGAGCAGTACTTC

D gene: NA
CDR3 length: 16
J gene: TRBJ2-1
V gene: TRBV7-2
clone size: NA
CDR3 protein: CASSLSGTPAYNEQFF
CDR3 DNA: TGTGCCAGCAGCTTATCAGGGACTCCCGCCTACAATGAGCAGTTCTTC

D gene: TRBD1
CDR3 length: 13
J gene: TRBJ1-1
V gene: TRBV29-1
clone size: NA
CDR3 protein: CSVRTGGNTEAFF
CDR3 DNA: TGCAGCGTGCGGACAGGGGGGAACACTGAAGCTTTCTTT

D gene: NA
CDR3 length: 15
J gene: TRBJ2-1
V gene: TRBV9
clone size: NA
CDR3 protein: CASSVGPSSYNEQFF
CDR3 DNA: TGTGCCAGCAGCGTGGGGCCGAGCTCCTACAATGAGCAGTTCTTC

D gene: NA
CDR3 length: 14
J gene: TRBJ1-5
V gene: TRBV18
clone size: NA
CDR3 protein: CASSHLYADQPQHF
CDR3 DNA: TGTGCCAGCTCCCATCTATATGCGGATCAGCCCCAGCATTTT

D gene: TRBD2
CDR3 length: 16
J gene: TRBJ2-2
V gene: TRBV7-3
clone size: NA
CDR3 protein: CASSPQAGGPGGELFF
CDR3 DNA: TGTGCCAGCAGCCCACAAGCGGGAGGGCCCGGCGGGGAGCTGTTTTTT

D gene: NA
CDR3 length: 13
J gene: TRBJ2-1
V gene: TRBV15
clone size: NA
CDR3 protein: CATSSGTINEQFF
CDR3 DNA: TGTGCCACCAGCAGCGGGACCATCAATGAGCAGTTCTTC

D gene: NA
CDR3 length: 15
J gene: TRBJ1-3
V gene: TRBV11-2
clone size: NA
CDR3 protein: CASRPPGGPGNTIYF
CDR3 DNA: TGTGCCAGCAGACCCCCCGGGGGGCCAGGAAACACCATATATTTT

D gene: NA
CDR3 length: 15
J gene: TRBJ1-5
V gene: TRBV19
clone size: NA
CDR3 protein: CASSRGAYSNQPQHF
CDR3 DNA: TGTGCCAGTAGCCGGGGGGCCTATAGCAATCAGCCCCAGCATTTT

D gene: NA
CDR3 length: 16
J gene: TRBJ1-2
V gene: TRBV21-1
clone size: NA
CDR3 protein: CASSKGGTGGDYGYTF
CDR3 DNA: TGTGCCAGCAGCAAAGGAGGGACAGGGGGCGACTATGGCTACACCTTC

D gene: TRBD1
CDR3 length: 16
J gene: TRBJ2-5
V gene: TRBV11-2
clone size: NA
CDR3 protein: CASSLVYRGSGETQYF
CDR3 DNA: TGTGCCAGCAGCTTAGTTTACAGGGGATCTGGAGAGACCCAGTACTTC

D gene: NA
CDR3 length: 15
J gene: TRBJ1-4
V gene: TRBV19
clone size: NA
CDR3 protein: CASTLSRQSYEKLFF
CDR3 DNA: TGTGCCAGTACCCTAAGCCGCCAGTCGTATGAAAAACTGTTTTTT